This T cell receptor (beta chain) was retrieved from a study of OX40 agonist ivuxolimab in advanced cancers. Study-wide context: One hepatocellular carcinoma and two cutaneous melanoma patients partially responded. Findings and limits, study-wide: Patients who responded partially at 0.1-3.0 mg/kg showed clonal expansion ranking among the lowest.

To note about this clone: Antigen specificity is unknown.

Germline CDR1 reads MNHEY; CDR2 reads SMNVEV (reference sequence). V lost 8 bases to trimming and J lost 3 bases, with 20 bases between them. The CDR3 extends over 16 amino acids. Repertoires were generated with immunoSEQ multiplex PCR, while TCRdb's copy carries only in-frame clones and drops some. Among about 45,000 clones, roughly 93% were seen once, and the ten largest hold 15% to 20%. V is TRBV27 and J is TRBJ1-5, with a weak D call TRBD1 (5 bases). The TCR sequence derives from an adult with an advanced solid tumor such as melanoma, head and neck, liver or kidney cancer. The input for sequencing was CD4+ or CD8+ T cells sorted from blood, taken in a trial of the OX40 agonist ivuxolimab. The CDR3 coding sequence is TGTGCCAGCCTTAACGTGGGGGGGTTCCCCAATCAGCCCCAGCATTTT. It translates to CASLNVGGFPNQPQHF.